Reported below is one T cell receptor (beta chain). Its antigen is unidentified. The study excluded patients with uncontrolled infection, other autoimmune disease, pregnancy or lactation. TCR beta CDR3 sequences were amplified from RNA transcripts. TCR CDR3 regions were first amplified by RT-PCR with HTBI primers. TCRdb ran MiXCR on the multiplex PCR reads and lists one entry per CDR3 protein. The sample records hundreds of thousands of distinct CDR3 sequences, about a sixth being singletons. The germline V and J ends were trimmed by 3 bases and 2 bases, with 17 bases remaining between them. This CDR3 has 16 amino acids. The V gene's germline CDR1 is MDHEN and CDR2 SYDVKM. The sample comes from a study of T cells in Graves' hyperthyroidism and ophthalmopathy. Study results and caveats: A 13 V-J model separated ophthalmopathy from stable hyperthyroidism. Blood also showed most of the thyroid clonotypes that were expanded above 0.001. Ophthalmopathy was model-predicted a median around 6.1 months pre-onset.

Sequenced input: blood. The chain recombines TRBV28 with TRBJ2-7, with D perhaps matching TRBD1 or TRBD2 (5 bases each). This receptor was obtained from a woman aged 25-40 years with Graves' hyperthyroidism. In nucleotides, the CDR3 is TGTGCCAGCAGTTTTTTTTACGGGGACCACCCCTACGAGCAGTACTTC. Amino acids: CASSFFYGDHPYEQYF. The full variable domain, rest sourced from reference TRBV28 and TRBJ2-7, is DVKVTQSSRYLVKRTGEKVFLECVQDMDHENMFWYRQDPGLGLRLIYFSYDVKMKEKGDIPEGYSVSREKKERFSLILESASTNQTSMYLCASSFFYGDHPYEQYFGPGTRLTVT.